Following are 11 T cell receptor beta chains from one sample sequenced in a study of shared clonotypes between healthy human individuals. The protocol was immunoSEQ multiplex PCR, while the TCRdb copy is restricted to in-frame clones and leaves out a portion. This table holds around 650,000 clones, approximately 96% found once. CD45RO-negative, CCR7-positively selected cells formed the naive CD8 fraction, excluding terminally differentiated effector memory CD45RA+ cells. Sequencing was done on a sample of naive CD8+ T cells sorted from blood. Receptors were obtained from a young woman in good health.

This clone was seen a few times. V and J are TRBV9 and TRBJ1-1; D is undetermined. This CDR3 contains 13 residues. Germline lookup yields CDR1 SGDLS and CDR2 YYNGEE. Trimming removed 1 base at V and 3 bases at J, with 7 bases between. In DNA form, the CDR3 reads TGTGCCAGCAGCGTAAGTGGGCACACTGAAGCTTTCTTT. As protein: CASSVSGHTEAFF.

The rearrangement uses TRBV28 and TRBJ2-4; no definite D call. The V end was cut by 3 bases, the J end by 2 bases, with 14 bases between. The CDR3 extends over 16 amino acids. Per germline, CDR1 MDHEN and CDR2 SYDVKM. The CDR3 loop is CASSFTAAGTKNIQYF. CDR3 in DNA: TGTGCCAGCAGTTTCACTGCGGCTGGAACCAAAAACATTCAGTACTTC. The full variable domain, rest sourced from reference TRBV28 and TRBJ2-4, is DVKVTQSSRYLVKRTGEKVFLECVQDMDHENMFWYRQDPGLGLRLIYFSYDVKMKEKGDIPEGYSVSREKKERFSLILESASTNQTSMYLCASSFTAAGTKNIQYFGAGTRLSVL.

The CDR3 nucleotides read TGTGCCAGCAGTTTAGGGACAGTGAGACCCCTCCACTTT. It specifies CASSLGTVRPLHF. The chain links TRBV27 to TRBJ1-6, with 7 positions matching TRBD1. The CDR3 is 13 amino acids. V shed 2 bases, J shed 12 bases, and the junction held 4 bases outside the gene matches. Germline V gives CDR1 MNHEY, CDR2 SMNVEV (reference sequence).

This chain connects TRBV29-1 to TRBJ2-1, with 11 bases fitting TRBD2. This CDR3 is built from 16 residues. J lost 3 bases, V lost 6 bases, and 10 bases had no gene match. CDR1 and CDR2 (germline): SQVTM, ANQGSEA. In nucleotides, the CDR3 is TGCAGCGTCAATAGCGGGAGGGCGGAAAACTACAATGAGCAGTTCTTC. This codes for CSVNSGRAENYNEQFF.

The chain couples TRBV27 to TRBJ2-7, with TRBD1 identical over 8 bases. Looked up from germline, CDR1 is MNHEY and CDR2 is SMNVEV (reference sequence). The CDR3 is 15 amino acids. J gave up 1 base and V 5 bases, and 7 bases lay outside the gene matches. The DNA of the CDR3 is TGTGCCAGCAGTCCGAGGACAGGGATATCCTACGAGCAGTACTTC. This encodes CASSPRTGISYEQYF.

J is TRBJ1-2 and V is TRBV4-2, with 9 bases fitting TRBD1. Germline assignment: CDR1 LGHNA and CDR2 YNFKEQ. Trimming at V came to 0 bases and at J to 6 bases, leaving 8 bases not matched to a gene. This CDR3 spans 16 amino acids. The CDR3 loop reads CASSQEWGQGLDGYTF. The CDR3 region has the DNA TGTGCCAGCAGCCAAGAATGGGGACAGGGCTTAGATGGCTACACCTTC.

The chain has TRBV25-1 and TRBJ2-2; D tentatively reads TRBD1 or TRBD2 (6 bases each). Trimming took off 3 bases at V and 6 bases at J, with 11 bases between the two ends. The CDR3 extends over 14 amino acids. CDR1 is MGHDK, CDR2 SYGVNS, per germline. As DNA, the CDR3 is TGTGCCAGCAGTGATTACAGGGAGGCCGGGGAGCTGTTTTTT. Protein product: CASSDYREAGELFF.

For this clone: Other DNA sequences of this sample code for an identical CDR3. The genes are TRBV27 and TRBJ2-7; D call uncertain. CDR3 length equals 13 residues. CDR1 MNHEY and CDR2 SMNVEV come from the germline V gene (reference sequence). V lost 2 bases to trimming and J lost 4 bases, with 9 bases between them. The CDR3 region has the DNA TGTGCCAGCAGTTTAGGTCTCGGTTACGAGCAGTACTTC. Translating gives CASSLGLGYEQYF.

The chain combines TRBV11-2 with TRBJ2-7, with a weak D call TRBD1 (6 bases). The CDR3 is 14 residues long. V lost 1 base, J lost 2 bases, and 9 bases lay in between. Germline-derived CDR1 and CDR2 are SGHAT and FQNNGV. The CDR3 DNA is TGTGCCAGCAGCTTAGGGACAGACGCCTACGAGCAGTACTTC. This gives the protein CASSLGTDAYEQYF.

The chain uses TRBV19 and TRBJ1-1, with D unresolved. The V end lost 0 bases, the J end lost 4 bases, and 15 bases lay between the germline ends. CDR1 is LNHDA, CDR2 SQIVND, per germline (reference sequence). The CDR3 loop spans 16 amino acids. CDR3 nucleotide sequence: TGTGCCAGTAGTATAGATGGGTTGATCGTTGGCACTGAAGCTTTCTTT. Residues: CASSIDGLIVGTEAFF. Filled out from reference TRBV19 and TRBJ1-1, the complete variable domain reads DGGITQSPKYLFRKEGQNVTLSCEQNLNHDAMYWYRQDPGQGLRLIYYSQIVNDFQKGDIAEGYSVSREKKESFPLTVTSAQKNPTAFYLCASSIDGLIVGTEAFFGQGTRLTVV.

The rearrangement links TRBV6-4 to TRBJ2-1; TRBD1 is a possible D gene (5 bases). The CDR3 sequence is 15 residues long. Germline loops: CDR1 MRHNA, CDR2 SNTAGT. Trimming pared 8 bases from V and 0 bases from J, leaving 14 bases between. CDR3 sequence: CASAEQGGSYNEQFF. DNA for the CDR3: TGTGCCAGCGCCGAGCAGGGTGGCTCCTACAATGAGCAGTTCTTC.